Below are 13 T cell receptor beta chains sequenced from a single sample in a study of OX40 agonist ivuxolimab in advanced cancers. The method was the immunoSEQ multiplex PCR assay. The immuneACCESS repertoire file appears here via TCRdb, limited to in-frame rearrangements. These files lack a portion of the clones; in checked studies, under half of the deficit traces to unresolved V genes, and the cause of the others is not known. Here the sample has 25,000 to 35,000 clones; roughly nine tenths occur a single time. 35% to 40% of the sample is in the top ten clones. The sequencing used CD4+ or CD8+ T cells sorted from blood, collected in a trial of the OX40 agonist ivuxolimab. Receptors were obtained from an adult with an advanced solid tumor such as melanoma, head and neck, liver or kidney cancer.

This clone has ten or more counts. This chain connects TRBV18 to TRBJ1-2; no clear D. CDR1 is KGHSH and CDR2 is LQKENI in the germline V gene. The CDR3 contains 13 residues. V was trimmed by 5 bases and J by 0 bases, leaving 7 bases between them. The DNA of the CDR3 is TGTGCCAGCTCAGACTCGACTAACTATGGCTACACCTTC. It codes for CASSDSTNYGYTF.

The gene calls are TRBV28 and TRBJ1-2; D remains unclear. Deletions cut 10 bases from V and 4 bases from J, with 19 bases between. CDR3 length equals 14 residues. In germline, CDR1 is MDHEN, CDR2 SYDVKM. The DNA of the CDR3 is TGTGCCACCCTCCTGGTCCGTGGTGGCTATGGCTACACCTTC. As protein: CATLLVRGGYGYTF.

The V call is TRBV7-2, the J call TRBJ2-7; D is perhaps TRBD2 (5 bases). V gave up 5 bases and J gave up 0 bases, with 14 bases separating them. The CDR3 sequence is 15 residues long. Germline V CDR1 and CDR2: SGHTA, FQGNSA. CDR3 in amino acids: CASSQEEGSSYEQYF. The CDR3 bases are TGTGCCAGCAGCCAAGAAGAGGGCTCCTCCTACGAGCAGTACTTC.

The J gene is TRBJ2-4, the V gene TRBV29-1; possible D gene TRBD2, 6 bases. V dropped 0 bases and J dropped 1 base, with 10 bases sitting between them. Germline CDR1 SQVTM, CDR2 ANQGSEA. The CDR3 loop spans 15 amino acids. The CDR3 region is CSVEEGGRAKNIQYF. Here the CDR3 DNA reads TGCAGCGTTGAAGAGGGAGGCCGGGCCAAAAACATTCAGTACTTC.

The chain is built from TRBV10-3 and TRBJ2-1; TRBD2 aligns across 7 bases. Germline trimming cut 2 bases from V and 5 bases from J; bases unmatched to any gene: 9. Germline CDR1 and CDR2: ENHRY and SYGVKD. CDR3 size: 16 residues. For the CDR3, the DNA is TGTGCCATCAGTGAGGGCGGGAGACAGACGAACAATGAGCAGTTCTTC. It yields the protein CAISEGGRQTNNEQFF.

This chain links TRBV4-1 with TRBJ2-5, with 12 bases that match TRBD1. Germline V gene sequence: CDR1 MGHRA, CDR2 YSYEKL. The V segment lost 6 bases and the J segment 5 bases; nucleotides outside the gene matches: 10. CDR3 length: 16 residues. Here the CDR3 reads CASSHTGTGGRETQYF. CDR3 coding DNA: TGCGCCAGCAGTCATACCGGGACAGGGGGCCGGGAGACCCAGTACTTC.

This clone was counted ten times or more. The chain links TRBV4-3 to TRBJ2-1; a possible D gene is TRBD2 (6 bases). V lost 1 base to trimming and J lost 4 bases, with 11 bases between them. The germline V gene encodes CDR1 LGHNA and CDR2 YSLEER. CDR3 length equals 15 residues. CDR3 DNA: TGCGCCAGCAGCCAAGGCCCTAGCGAATACAATGAGCAGTTCTTC. As protein: CASSQGPSEYNEQFF.

The chain combines TRBV6-1 with TRBJ2-5, with D maybe TRBD2 (7 bases). Looked up from germline, CDR1 is MNHNS and CDR2 is SASEGT. The CDR3 has 14 amino acids. Deletions cut 4 bases from V and 5 bases from J, with 14 bases between. Written as DNA, the CDR3 is TGTGCCAGCAGTGGGGCGGGGGCGCGGGAGACCCAGTACTTC. Its protein is CASSGAGARETQYF.

CDR3 in DNA: TGTGCCAGCAGTCCAACAGGGTTCTACTATGGCTACACCTTC. Protein: CASSPTGFYYGYTF. This rearrangement joins TRBV27 to TRBJ1-2, with D perhaps matching TRBD1 (6 bases). The V gene's germline CDR1 is MNHEY and CDR2 SMNVEV (reference sequence). Between the trimmed V and J ends, which lost 5 bases and 3 bases, there was a span of 13 bases. This CDR3 has 14 residues.

J is TRBJ1-2 and V is TRBV6-1; no clear D gene. With 1 base removed from V and 4 bases from J, the gap between germline ends came to 7 bases. CDR1 is MNHNS and CDR2 is SASEGT in the germline V gene. The CDR3 sequence is 13 residues long. As DNA, the CDR3 is TGTGCCAGCAGTGAAGGGGGTTTCTATGGCTACACCTTC. Amino acids: CASSEGGFYGYTF.

J is TRBJ2-3 and V is TRBV28; TRBD1 is a possible D gene (6 bases). V dropped 4 bases and J dropped 1 base, with 6 bases sitting between them. CDR3 size: 13 residues. Looked up from germline, CDR1 is MDHEN and CDR2 is SYDVKM. The CDR3 bases are TGTGCCAGCAGTTGGACAGGCACAGATACGCAGTATTTT. It codes for CASSWTGTDTQYF.

The gene calls are TRBV28 and TRBJ2-1, with D hard to call. Germline V CDR1 and CDR2: MDHEN, SYDVKM. The V gene lost 2 bases and the J gene lost 0 bases, with 8 bases spanning the gap. This CDR3 contains 15 residues. The CDR3 DNA follows: TGTGCCAGCAGTTTAGTCAGCAGCTCCTACAATGAGCAGTTCTTC. This sequence encodes CASSLVSSSYNEQFF.

This clone was counted once. Germline is not matched at one junction end, which may reflect a read error. The chain couples TRBV4-3 to TRBJ1-1, with D tentatively TRBD1 (5 bases). Germline V lookup: CDR1 LGHNA, CDR2 YSLEER. The CDR3 has 14 amino acids. The CDR3 here is CASSHTGGNAEAFF. The DNA of the CDR3 is TGCGCCAGCAGCCATACAGGTGGGAACGCTGAAGCTTTCTTT.